This TCR beta chain was profiled in a study of T cell responses to AZD1222 COVID-19 vaccine (dated by TCRdb to the early 2020s). Concerning the study at large: AZD1222 recipients with second doses at about 4 weeks or about 12 weeks were pooled, because spike-specific TCR depth and breadth did not differ between schedules. A total of under 250 trial participants underwent TCR sequencing, of whom about 210 had received two doses of AZD1222 and approximately 26 had received two doses of the MenACWY control vaccine. Trial participants were enrolled by age into 18-55, 56-69 and 70-plus year subgroups, with about 150, 27 and 61 TCR-sequenced participants respectively.

The CDR3 regions of human TCRbeta chains were subjected to immunosequencing. The study's own analysis went as follows. Repertoire TCRs were matched against a reference library of SARS-CoV-2-specific TCRs generated with the MIRA antigen-specificity platform. Breadth was defined as the fraction of unique TCRs that were SARS-CoV-2-associated. Depth was defined as the fraction of total T cells that were SARS-CoV-2-associated. Using the MIRA data, each spike-specific TCR was assigned both to the spike region to which the TCR was reactive and to a CD4 or CD8 class. Log10-transformed breadth and depth values were compared by one-way ANOVA with Sidak's multiple comparisons tests. Imported from immuneACCESS, the table was reduced by TCRdb to in-frame sequences with V and J called. These copies leave out some clones; in studies compared against another copy, an unresolved V gene accounts for under half, and the cause of the remainder is not known. The V and J calls and clone size were taken over from that table, and D and trimming were inferred from the DNA. The sample contains 150,000 to 200,000 clones, roughly 93% of them found a single time. The ten largest clones capture approximately 4% of the sample.

The germline V gene (reference sequence) sets CDR1 to PRHDT and CDR2 to FYEKMQ. At the junction V is shortened by 7 bases and J by 4 bases, with 23 bases in between. Reading from cysteine to phenylalanine, the CDR3 counts 16 amino acids. Only CDR3 DNA remains: 48 bases, in frame from the first base. The meaning of the sample's time point label: baseline before first vaccination. Samples from vaccinated people were obtained from the UK trials COV001 and COV002, which included a single-blind randomized controlled phase 2/3 trial of AZD1222 (ChAdOx1 nCoV-19) in healthy adults. For TCRbeta chain sequencing, PBMC samples from trial participants were taken at day 0 and at day 28 after the second dose. Summary of the overall study and its limitations: Participants were mostly white British, with more females than males. The authors suggested clonal diversity may have been underestimated. No day 14 peak-response samples were available, so repertoires were characterized only after the peak T cell response. After two AZD1222 doses, both the breadth and the depth of spike-specific TCRs were significantly higher than at day 0 and than in MenACWY recipients. The 56-69-year group was small, and its depth increase did not reach significance, likely because of low power. Conclusions about previously exposed vaccinees were limited because only 5 or 6 AZD1222 recipients were SARS-CoV-2 seropositive at baseline. Epitopes outside the regions mutated in the B.1.351 and B.1.1.7 variants were reportedly recognized by nearly half of the unique spike-specific TCRs. The whole spike protein was spanned by vaccine-associated CD4 TCRs, and dominant responses were seen in regions 160-218 and 743-854.

For this clone: Its antigen specificity is not known. The record has no base qualities; no much larger clone is one base away.

The sequence came from an adult in good health. This sample comprised peripheral blood, obtained on day 0 of AZD1222 vaccination. The rearrangement combines TRBV13 with TRBJ2-7; the best D guess is TRBD2, with 7 bases matching. The nucleotides are TGTGCCAGCACGAATTCCCTAGGGGGGGGGAGGTACGAGCAGTACTTC. Protein translation: CASTNSLGGGRYEQYF.